Following are 10 T cell receptor beta chains from one sample sequenced in a study of cytomegalovirus exposure and HLA in healthy donors. 13 Jbeta primers and 60 Vbeta primers were used for the PCR. This table comes from immunoSEQ multiplex PCR, and its TCRdb copy is limited to in-frame clones, with some not included. Among approximately 160,000 clones listed, around four fifths were seen once. What was sequenced was PBMCs. These receptors originate from a male donor in good health and CMV-seropositive.

The J gene is TRBJ2-1, the V gene TRBV19; TRBD2 agrees at 15 bases. The germline gives CDR1 LNHDA, CDR2 SQIVND (reference sequence). This CDR3 has 17 residues. V lost 5 bases to trimming and J lost 4 bases; unmatched junction nucleotides: 6. The CDR3 loop reads CASSSRTSGGVYNEQFF. The DNA for the CDR3 is TGTGCCAGTAGTTCACGGACTAGCGGGGGGGTTTACAATGAGCAGTTCTTC.

The chain carries TRBV18 and TRBJ2-2; unclear D gene. The CDR3 is 12 amino acids. CDR1 is KGHSH, CDR2 LQKENI, per germline. Trimming removed 5 bases at V and 6 bases at J, with 7 bases between. The CDR3: CASSFPSGELFF. The CDR3 region has the DNA TGTGCCAGCTCATTCCCCTCCGGGGAGCTGTTTTTT.

This clone showed up just a few times. This chain joins TRBV2 and TRBJ2-5; no reliable D call. V was cut by 3 bases and J by 1 base, with 12 bases left in between. From germline, CDR1 is SNHLY and CDR2 FYNNEI. CDR3 length: 15 residues. Here the CDR3 reads CASSDRQTVQETQYF. The CDR3 DNA reads TGTGCCAGCAGTGATCGGCAAACAGTCCAAGAGACCCAGTACTTC.

The rearrangement uses TRBV14 and TRBJ1-2; 7 bases line up with TRBD1. The V gene's germline CDR1 is SGHDN and CDR2 FVKESK. V gave up 5 bases and J gave up 4 bases; unmatched junction bases: 4. The CDR3 has 13 residues. The CDR3 is CASSDRVAYGYTF. CDR3 DNA: TGTGCCAGCAGCGACAGGGTGGCCTATGGCTACACCTTC.

This chain connects TRBV30 to TRBJ1-6; TRBD1 agrees at 11 bases. The germline gives CDR1 GTSNPN, CDR2 SVGIG (reference sequence). Trimming at V came to 6 bases and at J to 10 bases, leaving 5 bases not matched to a gene. The length of the CDR3 is 13 residues. The CDR3 is CACGQGARSPLHF. Written as DNA, the CDR3 is TGTGCCTGCGGACAGGGGGCAAGGTCACCCCTCCACTTT.

The chain links TRBV19 to TRBJ1-2; D call uncertain. Germline V gene lookup returns CDR1 LNHDA and CDR2 SQIVND (reference sequence). The CDR3 contains 14 residues. The V and J ends lost 8 bases and 0 bases respectively, with 13 bases between them. CDR3 amino acids: CASGEILANYGYTF. DNA for the CDR3: TGTGCCAGTGGGGAGATTCTAGCTAACTATGGCTACACCTTC.

The V and J genes are TRBV18 and TRBJ2-1; 7 nucleotides match TRBD2. Per germline, CDR1 KGHSH and CDR2 LQKENI. The junction had 7 bases not matched to a gene; V was cut back by 5 bases and J by 6 bases. The CDR3 length is 14 residues. CDR3 sequence reads: CASSKDAGVNEQFF. Here the CDR3 DNA reads TGTGCCAGCTCAAAGGATGCGGGGGTCAATGAGCAGTTCTTC.

Remarks on this clone: One end of the junction does not line up with germline, which may come from a read error. The chain links TRBV7-7 to TRBJ2-1, with D uncertain. CDR3 size: 13 residues. Germline lookup yields CDR1 SSHAT and CDR2 FNYEAQ (reference sequence). CDR3 nucleotides: TGTGCTAGCAGCTTAGCTGAGCCCAATGAGCAGTTCTTC. Translation: CASSLAEPNEQFF.

CDR3 protein: CASSLTGGASGNTIYF. CDR3 nucleotide sequence: TGTGCCAGCAGCTTAACGGGCGGGGCCTCTGGAAACACCATATATTTT. V is TRBV7-3 and J is TRBJ1-3; TRBD1 might be the D (5 bases). Between the trimmed V and J ends, which lost 0 bases and 0 bases, there was a span of 9 bases. CDR3 size: 16 residues. Germline lookup yields CDR1 SGHTA and CDR2 FQGTGA.

V usage is TRBV30 and J usage is TRBJ2-1; TRBD1 aligns across 7 bases. V lost 8 bases, J lost 0 bases, and 19 bases stayed unmatched. This CDR3 comprises 18 residues. The germline CDR1 and CDR2 sequences are GTSNPN and SVGIG (reference sequence). The CDR3 sequence is CAGRWGQSPKDSYNEQFF. CDR3 nucleotides: TGTGCCGGTCGGTGGGGACAGTCGCCCAAGGACTCCTACAATGAGCAGTTCTTC.